The TCR beta chain described here comes from a study of shared clonotypes between healthy human individuals (dated by TCRdb to the early 2020s). With regard to the full study: A couple of women and a few men aged 18 to 49 years were included in the cohort. Different laboratories and diverse techniques were used to prepare libraries and sequence TCR repertoires, to increase sequencing depth and limit assay-specific biases. The study deeply sequenced blood TCR repertoires of about 5 healthy adults to estimate repertoire size and the extent of clonotype sharing between individuals. Each donor's leukapheresis produced roughly between roughly 0.85 and 9.5 billion PBMCs. What the study reported, not specific to this receptor: Sampling was restricted to blood, and TCR repertoires in tissues likely differ from the TCR repertoires found in blood. Based on pairwise subsampling, the degree of clonotype sharing among donors was expected to be affected by sequencing depth. Because the study included a small number of donors, the genetic and exposure-history diversity represented was limited.

Donors were healthy HIV-negative adults with no recently reported acute infections or vaccinations. Every donor was a Caucasian adult living in Nashville, Tennessee, USA. For unsorted samples, 80 million to 100 million PBMCs were counted, and genomic DNA was extracted using the QIAamp DNA Blood Mini kit. Blood was obtained by leukapheresis, after which PBMCs were separated by Ficoll-Histopaque density gradient centrifugation and cryopreserved in liquid nitrogen vapor phase. Using the deep immunoSEQ assay, TCR CDR3 regions were amplified from genomic DNA by multiplex PCR. Extracted genomic DNA from each cell subset was spread evenly across all wells of several immunoSEQ 96-well plates, with each plate serving as a replicate. For unsorted PBMC, 250 to 300 ng genomic DNA, equal to 25,000 to 35,000 T cell genomes, was loaded into each replicate PCR. Ten immunoSEQ deep assay plates were used to sequence unsorted PBMC genomic DNA. Purified libraries were measured with a Qubit 3.0 fluorometer, size-checked on a Bioanalyzer 2100, and measured again with the KAPA Library Quantification kit. Each immunoSEQ 96-well plate was sequenced on its own single-read 150-cycle Illumina NextSeq 550 flow cell. The original methods were these. Because only junctional sequences without quality scores were contained in the immunoSEQ output, filtering matching that applied to full-length reads could not be performed. To assign V/J genes and CDR3, sequences were annotated using PyIR, a Python wrapper for IgBLAST v1.9, with IMGT germline references. Reads were filtered out if the reads had weak V/J assignments (E-value above 1e-6), no CDR3, stop codons, out-of-frame junctions, or ambiguous translated residues. A V3J clonotype was defined by an identical inferred V gene, J gene, and CDR3 amino acid sequence. To compute the percentage overlap between repertoires, the number of shared unique clonotypes was divided by the size of the smaller repertoire. Repertoire richness was assessed with RTK rarefaction, the Chao1 estimator, and Recon v2.1 estimates of unobserved clonotypes. TCRdb's version of the immuneACCESS table is confined to in-frame rearrangements and falls short of the full clone set. An unresolved V gene accounts for under half of the shortfall where checked; the remainder is of unknown origin. Clonal size and the V and J genes are those of that table, whereas D and trimming came from the DNA. The sample contains fewer than 550,000 clones, 60% to 80% of them found a single time. Jointly, the top ten make up approximately 13% of the sample.

In the case of this clone: The specificity of this receptor is unknown. It has no much larger one-base neighbor in the sample; base qualities were not kept.

Sequencing input: PBMCs. This clonotype was sampled from a woman aged 40 to 55 in good health. Some clones in this sample may be carry-over from other donors' samples.

The nucleotide sequence is given as TGTGCCAGCTCACCACGAAGCAGGGACTACTATGGCTACACCTTC. Its protein reads: CASSPRSRDYYGYTF. The chain is made from TRBV18 and TRBJ1-2; the D gene is possibly TRBD1, with 5 bases matching. Looking up the germline V gene yields CDR1 KGHSH and CDR2 LQKENI. V and J lose 1 base and 3 bases, and a span of 12 bases separates them. The CDR3 sequence holds 15 residues, the cysteine and phenylalanine included. Only the CDR3 portion is preserved as DNA: 45 bases, with reading frame beginning at the first base.